The rows below give T cell receptor beta chains drawn from one sample of a study of neurological immune-mediated disorders. TCRdb reprocessed the 5' RACE reads with MiXCR, giving one entry per CDR3 protein. The data contain 65,000 to 80,000 distinct CDR3 sequences, over 15% of them singletons. The sequenced sample was PBMCs. The receptor set was obtained from a woman aged 40 to 50 in good health. Both conserved end residues are trimmed from each CDR3. Fields, in order: V gene, CDR3 protein.

V: TRBV3-1; CDR3: TSSKDRGNTQY
V: TRBV19; CDR3: ASSTQTGTGELF
V: TRBV29-1; CDR3: SVDRADEQF
V: TRBV12-3/TRBV12-4; CDR3: ASSSLPHNIQY
V: TRBV6-2/TRBV6-3; CDR3: ASSDRFSGYT
V: TRBV12-3/TRBV12-4; CDR3: ASRDSYNEQF
V: TRBV25-1; CDR3: ASTMGAANSPLH
V: TRBV6-2/TRBV6-3; CDR3: TSKRLAGYNEQF
V: TRBV5-1; CDR3: ASSYTGTGVADTQY
V: TRBV3-1; CDR3: ASSQFGGGTEAF
V: TRBV5-4; CDR3: ASSAWDGTDTQY
V: TRBV29-1; CDR3: SELNDSNEAF
V: TRBV25-1; CDR3: ASSEYAPDRGGQQY
V: TRBV13; CDR3: ASSLRDLLNNEQF
V: TRBV7-9; CDR3: ASSLGLQRGYT
V: TRBV7-3; CDR3: ASSLETGTEAF
V: TRBV7-9; CDR3: ASSLVEGPYTDTQY
V: TRBV7-3; CDR3: ASSSVTGELF
V: TRBV7-2; CDR3: ASTTGLGGYT
V: TRBV5-1; CDR3: ASSPSGATGNTIY
V: TRBV2; CDR3: ASSDWDTQY
V: TRBV12-3/TRBV12-4; CDR3: ASRPGPGGGTDTQY
V: TRBV5-6; CDR3: ATKKAGGPDTQY
V: TRBV4-3; CDR3: ASSFSGELF
V: TRBV4-1; CDR3: ASSQVPLQGIYGYT
V: TRBV5-1; CDR3: ASSLGLAGTYQETQY
V: TRBV6-5; CDR3: ASSQIANTEAF
V: TRBV12-3/TRBV12-4; CDR3: ASTGGWTEAF
V: TRBV7-2; CDR3: ASTLRGYNEQF
V: TRBV6-6; CDR3: ASSFENSPLH
V: TRBV7-2; CDR3: ASSWTGREEKLF
V: TRBV6-2/TRBV6-3; CDR3: ASGGPMNTEAF
V: TRBV4-2; CDR3: ASSQVNRMATNEKLF